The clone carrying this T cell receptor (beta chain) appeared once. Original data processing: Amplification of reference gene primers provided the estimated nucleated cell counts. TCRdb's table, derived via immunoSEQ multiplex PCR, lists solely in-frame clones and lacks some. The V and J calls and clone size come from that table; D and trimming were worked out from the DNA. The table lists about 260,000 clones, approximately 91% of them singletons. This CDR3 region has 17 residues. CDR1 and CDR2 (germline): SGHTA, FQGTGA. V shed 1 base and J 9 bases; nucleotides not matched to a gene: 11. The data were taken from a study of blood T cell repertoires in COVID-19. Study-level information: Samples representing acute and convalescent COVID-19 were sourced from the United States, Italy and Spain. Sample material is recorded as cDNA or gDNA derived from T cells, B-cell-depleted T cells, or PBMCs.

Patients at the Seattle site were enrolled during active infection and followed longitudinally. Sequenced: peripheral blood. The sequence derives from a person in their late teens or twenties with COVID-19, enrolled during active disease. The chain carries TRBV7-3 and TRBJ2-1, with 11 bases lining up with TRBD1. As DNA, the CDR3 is TGTGCCAGCAGCTTAAGAGGAAGTGGACAGGGGGCGAGTGAGCAGTTCTTC. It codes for CASSLRGSGQGASEQFF.